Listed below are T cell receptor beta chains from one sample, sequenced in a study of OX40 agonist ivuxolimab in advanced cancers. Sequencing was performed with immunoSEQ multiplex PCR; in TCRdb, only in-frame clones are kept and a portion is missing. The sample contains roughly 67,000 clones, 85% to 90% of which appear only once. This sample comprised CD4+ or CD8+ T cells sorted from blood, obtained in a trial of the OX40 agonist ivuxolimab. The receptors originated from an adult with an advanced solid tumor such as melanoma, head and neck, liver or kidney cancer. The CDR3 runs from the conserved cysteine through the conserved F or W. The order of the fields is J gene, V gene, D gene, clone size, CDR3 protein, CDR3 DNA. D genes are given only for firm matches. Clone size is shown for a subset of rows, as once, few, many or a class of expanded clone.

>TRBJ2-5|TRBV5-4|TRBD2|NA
CASSSTLAGETQYF
TGTGCCAGCAGCTCTACCTTAGCGGGAGAGACCCAGTACTTC
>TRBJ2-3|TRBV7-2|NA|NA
CASSLTKTSTDTQYF
TGTGCCAGCAGCTTAACTAAGACTAGCACAGATACGCAGTATTTT
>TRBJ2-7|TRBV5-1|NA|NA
CASSSRVSDEQYF
TGCGCCAGCAGCTCCAGGGTTTCGGACGAGCAGTACTTC
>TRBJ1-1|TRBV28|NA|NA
CASSSGGYDTEAFF
TGTGCCAGCAGTTCTGGGGGCTACGACACTGAAGCTTTCTTT
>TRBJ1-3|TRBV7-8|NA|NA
CASSLPTRSGNTIYF
TGTGCCAGCAGCTTACCGACACGCTCTGGAAACACCATATATTTT
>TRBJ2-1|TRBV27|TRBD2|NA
CASSLSGTSGSSGTGNEQFF
TGTGCCAGCAGTTTATCGGGGACTAGCGGGAGTTCGGGCACTGGGAATGAGCAGTTCTTC
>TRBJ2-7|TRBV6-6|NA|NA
CASRAGRSSYEQYF
TGTGCCAGCAGGGCGGGACGGAGCTCCTACGAGCAGTACTTC
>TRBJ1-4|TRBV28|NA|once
CASSTPANEKLFF
TGTGCCAGCAGTACCCCCGCCAATGAAAAACTGTTTTTT
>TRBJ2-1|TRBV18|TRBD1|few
CASSPRAQGANNEQFF
TGTGCCAGCTCACCGCGGGCACAGGGGGCCAACAATGAGCAGTTCTTC
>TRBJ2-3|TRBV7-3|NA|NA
CASSRSLTDTQYF
TGTGCCAGCAGCCGATCCCTCACAGATACGCAGTATTTT
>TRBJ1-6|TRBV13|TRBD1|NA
CASSPYRGQNNSPLHF
TGTGCCAGCAGCCCCTATAGGGGACAGAATAATTCACCCCTCCACTTT
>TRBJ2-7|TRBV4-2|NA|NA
CASSQVVSGSSYEQYF
TGTGCCAGCAGCCAAGTCGTGAGCGGCTCCTCCTACGAGCAGTACTTC
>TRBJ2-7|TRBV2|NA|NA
CASDSGTTSYEQYF
TGTGCCAGCGACTCCGGGACCACCTCCTACGAGCAGTACTTC
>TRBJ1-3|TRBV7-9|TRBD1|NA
CASSETGGAGNTIYF
TGTGCCAGCAGCGAAACAGGGGGGGCTGGAAACACCATATATTTT
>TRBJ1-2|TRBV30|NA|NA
CAWSAKGGGGYTF
TGTGCCTGGAGTGCCAAAGGCGGGGGTGGCTACACCTTC
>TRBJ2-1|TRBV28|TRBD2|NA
CASSRSGIAYNEQFF
TGTGCCAGCAGCCGTAGCGGGATAGCCTACAATGAGCAGTTCTTC
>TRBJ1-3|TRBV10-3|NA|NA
CAISVSGALDTIYF
TGTGCCATCAGTGTATCGGGGGCTCTTGACACCATATATTTT
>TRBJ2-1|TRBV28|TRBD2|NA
CASIPAGFGTSGYNEQFF
TGTGCCAGCATTCCCGCCGGATTCGGGACTAGCGGGTACAATGAGCAGTTCTTC
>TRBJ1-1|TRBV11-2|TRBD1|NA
CASTPLEGQHTSNTEAFF
TGTGCCAGCACCCCGCTGGAGGGACAGCATACTTCGAACACTGAAGCTTTCTTT
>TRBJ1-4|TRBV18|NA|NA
CASSPARDVTNEKLFF
TGTGCCAGCTCTCCAGCAAGGGACGTAACTAATGAAAAACTGTTTTTT
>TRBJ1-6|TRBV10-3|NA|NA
CASHNNNSPLHF
TGTGCCAGCCACAACAATAATTCACCCCTCCACTTT
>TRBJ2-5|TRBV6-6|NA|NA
CASRFDIGDVGTQYF
TGTGCCAGCAGATTCGATATCGGCGATGTCGGGACCCAGTACTTC
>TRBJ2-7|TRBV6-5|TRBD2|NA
CASRLAAGDRYEQYF
TGTGCCAGCAGGTTGGCAGCGGGAGATCGCTACGAGCAGTACTTC
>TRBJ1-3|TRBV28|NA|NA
CASSLYGVRSGNTIYF
TGTGCCAGCAGTTTATACGGCGTAAGGTCGGGAAACACCATATATTTT
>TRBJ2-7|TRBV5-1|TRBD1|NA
CASSSGQASSYEQYF
TGCGCCAGCAGCAGCGGACAGGCGTCCTCCTACGAGCAGTACTTC
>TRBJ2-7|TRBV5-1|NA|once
CASSLAITPNSYEQYF
TGCGCCAGCAGCTTGGCCATAACACCCAATTCCTACGAGCAGTACTTC
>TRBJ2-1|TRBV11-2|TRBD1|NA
CASSWNGQGISYNEQFF
TGTGCCAGCAGCTGGAACGGACAGGGGATCTCCTACAATGAGCAGTTCTTC
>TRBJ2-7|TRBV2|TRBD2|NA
CATRGGTGSYEQYF
TGTGCCACCCGGGGGGGAACAGGAAGCTACGAGCAGTACTTC
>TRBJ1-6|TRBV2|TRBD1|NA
CASSGQGISYNSPLHF
TGTGCCAGCAGTGGACAGGGCATCTCCTATAATTCACCCCTCCACTTT
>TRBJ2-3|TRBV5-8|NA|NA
CASSLTRDSSTDTQYF
TGTGCCAGCAGCTTGACTCGGGACTCTAGCACAGATACGCAGTATTTT
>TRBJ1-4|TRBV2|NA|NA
CASTKQETTNEKLFF
TGTGCCAGCACTAAACAGGAGACAACTAATGAAAAACTGTTTTTT
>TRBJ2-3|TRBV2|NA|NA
CASRGQGPDTQYF
TGTGCCAGCCGGGGCCAGGGACCAGATACGCAGTATTTT
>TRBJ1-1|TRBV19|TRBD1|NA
CASSIRDRPTNTEAFF
TGTGCCAGTAGTATACGGGACAGACCAACGAACACTGAAGCTTTCTTT
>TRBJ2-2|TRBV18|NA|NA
CASSEYTGELFF
TGTGCCAGCTCTGAGTATACCGGGGAGCTGTTTTTT
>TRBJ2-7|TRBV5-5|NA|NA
CASSLVGQGYYEQYF
TGTGCCAGCAGCTTGGTCGGACAAGGTTACTACGAGCAGTACTTC
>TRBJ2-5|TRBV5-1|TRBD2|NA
CASSLAASGGEETQYF
TGCGCCAGCAGCTTGGCCGCTAGCGGGGGGGAAGAGACCCAGTACTTC
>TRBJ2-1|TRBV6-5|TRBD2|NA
CASSLPGGRYEQFF
TGTGCCAGCAGCCTACCGGGGGGGCGGTATGAGCAGTTCTTC
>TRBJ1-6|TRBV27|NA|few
CASSLLTDSPLHF
TGTGCCAGCAGTTTATTAACGGATTCACCCCTCCACTTT
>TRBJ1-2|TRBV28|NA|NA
CASSLGRPAGDTF
TGTGCCAGCAGTTTGGGGAGGCCGGCGGGCGACACCTTC
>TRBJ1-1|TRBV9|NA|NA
CASSVTGGNTEAFF
TGTGCCAGCAGCGTCACGGGTGGGAACACTGAAGCTTTCTTT
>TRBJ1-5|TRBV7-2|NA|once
CASSLEVLGNSNQPQHF
TGTGCCAGCAGCTTAGAGGTTTTGGGGAATAGCAATCAGCCCCAGCATTTT
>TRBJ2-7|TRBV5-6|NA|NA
CASSPGHSYEQYF
TGTGCCAGCAGTCCGGGACACAGCTACGAGCAGTACTTC
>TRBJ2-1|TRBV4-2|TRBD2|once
CASSTHGGGEQFF
TGTGCCAGCAGCACTCACGGGGGGGGTGAGCAGTTCTTC
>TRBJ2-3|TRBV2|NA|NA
CASDNGILTDTQYF
TGTGCCAGCGACAACGGGATCCTCACAGATACGCAGTATTTT